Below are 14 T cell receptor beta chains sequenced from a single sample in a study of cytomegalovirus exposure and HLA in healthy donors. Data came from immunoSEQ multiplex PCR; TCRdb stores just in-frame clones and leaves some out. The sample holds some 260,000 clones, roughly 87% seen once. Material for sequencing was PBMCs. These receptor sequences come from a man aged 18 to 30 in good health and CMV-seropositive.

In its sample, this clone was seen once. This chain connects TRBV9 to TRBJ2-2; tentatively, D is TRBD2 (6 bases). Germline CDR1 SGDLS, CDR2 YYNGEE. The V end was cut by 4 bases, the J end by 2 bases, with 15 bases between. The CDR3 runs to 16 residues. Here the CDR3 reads CASSPPGLQNTGELFF. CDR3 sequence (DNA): TGTGCCAGCAGCCCCCCGGGACTCCAAAACACCGGGGAGCTGTTTTTT.

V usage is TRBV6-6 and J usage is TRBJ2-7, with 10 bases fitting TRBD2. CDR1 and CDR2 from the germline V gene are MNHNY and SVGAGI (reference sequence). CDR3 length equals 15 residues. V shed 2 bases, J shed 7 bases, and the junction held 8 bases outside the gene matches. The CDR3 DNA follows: TGTGCCAGCAGTTACGGAGCGGGAGGGCCGGGGGAGCAGTACTTC. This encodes CASSYGAGGPGEQYF.

The CDR3 DNA is TGTGCCAGTAGGCTCATGGGGGGCGGGAGGACCTCCTACAATGAGCAGTTCTTC. It translates to CASRLMGGGRTSYNEQFF. The chain couples TRBV19 to TRBJ2-1; 8 nucleotides agree with TRBD2. This CDR3 has 18 amino acids. After removal of 6 bases from V and 0 bases from J, the junction contained 13 bases not matched to a gene. Looked up from germline, CDR1 is LNHDA and CDR2 is SQIVND (reference sequence).

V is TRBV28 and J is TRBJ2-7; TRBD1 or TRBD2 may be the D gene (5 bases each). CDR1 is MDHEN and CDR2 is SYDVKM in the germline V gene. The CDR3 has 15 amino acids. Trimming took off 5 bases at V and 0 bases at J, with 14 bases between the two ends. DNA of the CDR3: TGTGCCAGCAGTGGGCAGGGAACTAGCTCCTACGAGCAGTACTTC. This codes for CASSGQGTSSYEQYF.

The DNA for the CDR3 is TGTGCCAGCAGTAGGACAGGGGACTACAATGAGCAGTTCTTC. The encoded protein is CASSRTGDYNEQFF. This chain links TRBV6-4 with TRBJ2-1, with 9 bases aligning to TRBD1. V lost 5 bases and J lost 3; bases outside the gene matches: 2. This CDR3 region has 14 residues. Germline V lookup: CDR1 MRHNA, CDR2 SNTAGT.

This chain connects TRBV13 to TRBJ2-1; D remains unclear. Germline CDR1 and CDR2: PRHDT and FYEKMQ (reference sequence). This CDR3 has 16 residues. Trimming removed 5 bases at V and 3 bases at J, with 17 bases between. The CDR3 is CASSLTSSPLYNEQFF. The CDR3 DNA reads TGTGCCAGCAGCCTTACATCATCGCCGCTCTACAATGAGCAGTTCTTC.

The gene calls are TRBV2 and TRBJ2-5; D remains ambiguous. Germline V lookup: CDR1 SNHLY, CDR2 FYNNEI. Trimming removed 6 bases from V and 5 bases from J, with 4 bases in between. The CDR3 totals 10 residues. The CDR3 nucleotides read TGTGCCAGCAGCTTGGAGACCCAGTACTTC. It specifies CASSLETQYF.

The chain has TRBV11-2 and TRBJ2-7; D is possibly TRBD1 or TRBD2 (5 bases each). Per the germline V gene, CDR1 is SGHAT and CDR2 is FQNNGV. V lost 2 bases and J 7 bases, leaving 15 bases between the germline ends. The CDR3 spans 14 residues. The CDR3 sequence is CASSLLRGGQEQYF. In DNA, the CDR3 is TGTGCCAGCAGCTTACTGAGGGGCGGCCAGGAGCAGTACTTC.

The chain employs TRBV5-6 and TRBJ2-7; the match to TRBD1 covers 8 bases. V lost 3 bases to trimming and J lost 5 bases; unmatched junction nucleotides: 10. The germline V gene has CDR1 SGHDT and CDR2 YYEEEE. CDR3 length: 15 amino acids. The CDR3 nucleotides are TGTGCCAGCAGCTGGGGAGCAGGGGGCTACAACGAGCAGTACTTC. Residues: CASSWGAGGYNEQYF.

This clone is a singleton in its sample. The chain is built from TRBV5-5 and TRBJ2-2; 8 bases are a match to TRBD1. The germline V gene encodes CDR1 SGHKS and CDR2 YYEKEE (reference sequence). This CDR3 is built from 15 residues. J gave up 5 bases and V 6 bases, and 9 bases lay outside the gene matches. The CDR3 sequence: CASNKDRVGTGELFF. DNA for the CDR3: TGTGCCAGCAACAAGGACAGGGTTGGAACCGGGGAGCTGTTTTTT.

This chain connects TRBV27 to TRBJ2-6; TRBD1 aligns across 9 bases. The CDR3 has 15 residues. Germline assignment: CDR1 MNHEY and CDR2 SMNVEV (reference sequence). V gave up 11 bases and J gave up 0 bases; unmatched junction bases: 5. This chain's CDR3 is CAPQGASSGANVLTF. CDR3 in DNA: TGTGCCCCACAGGGGGCCAGCTCTGGGGCCAACGTCCTGACTTTC. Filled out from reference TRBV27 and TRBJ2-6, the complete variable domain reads EAQVTQNPRYLITVTGKKLTVTCSQNMNHEYMSWYRQDPGLGLRQIYYSMNVEVTDKGDVPEGYKVSRKEKRNFPLILESPSPNQTSLYFCAPQGASSGANVLTFGAGSRLTVL.

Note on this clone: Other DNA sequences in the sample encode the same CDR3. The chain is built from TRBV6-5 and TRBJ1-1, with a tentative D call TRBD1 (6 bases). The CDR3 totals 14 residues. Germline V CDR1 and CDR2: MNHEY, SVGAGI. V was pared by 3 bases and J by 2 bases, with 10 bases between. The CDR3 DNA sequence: TGTGCCAGCAGTTATCAACAGGGAAACACTGAAGCTTTCTTT. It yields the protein CASSYQQGNTEAFF.

The CDR3: CAWGLAGAREQFF. CDR3 in DNA: TGTGCCTGGGGACTAGCGGGAGCCCGTGAGCAGTTCTTC. The genes are TRBV30 and TRBJ2-1; 13 nucleotides align to TRBD2. The CDR3 is 13 amino acids. Germline V gene sequence: CDR1 GTSNPN, CDR2 SVGIG (reference sequence). V gave up 5 bases and J gave up 9 bases; unmatched junction bases: 4. Filled out from reference TRBV30 and TRBJ2-1, the complete variable domain reads SQTIHQWPATLVQPVGSPLSLECTVEGTSNPNLYWYRQAAGRGLQLLFYSVGIGQISSEVPQNLSASRPQDRQFILSSKKLLLSDSGFYLCAWGLAGAREQFFGPGTRLTVL.

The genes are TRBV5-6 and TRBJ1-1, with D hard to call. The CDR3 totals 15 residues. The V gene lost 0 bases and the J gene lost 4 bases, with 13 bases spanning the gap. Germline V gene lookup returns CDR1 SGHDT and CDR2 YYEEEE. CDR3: CASSLGWQTSTEAFF. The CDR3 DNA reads TGTGCCAGCAGCTTGGGTTGGCAAACGAGCACTGAAGCTTTCTTT. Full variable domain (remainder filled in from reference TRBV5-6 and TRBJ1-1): DAGVTQSPTHLIKTRGQQVTLRCSPKSGHDTVSWYQQALGQGPQFIFQYYEEEERQRGNFPDRFSGHQFPNYSSELNVNALLLGDSALYLCASSLGWQTSTEAFFGQGTRLTVV.